This T cell receptor beta chain was recorded in a study of blood T cell repertoires in COVID-19. On the study more broadly: Some COVID-19 samples were acute and others convalescent; all came from the United States, Italy and Spain. T cells, B-cell-depleted T cells, or PBMCs supplied cDNA or gDNA.

Turning to this clone: The sample contains more than one DNA sequence encoding this CDR3.

Germline values: CDR1 SEHNR, CDR2 FQNEAQ (reference sequence). V was clipped by 1 base and J by 5 bases, with 8 bases between them. The CDR3 has 13 residues. In the authors' methods: For nucleated cells, counts were estimated from reference gene primer amplification. Produced via immunoSEQ multiplex PCR; TCRdb's table is partial and in-frame only. Clonal size and the V and J genes are those of that table, whereas D and trimming came from the DNA. The sample yields roughly 180,000 clones, approximately 80% seen once. Sequencing was carried out using peripheral blood. This TCR derives from a human donor in a cohort sampled during active COVID-19. The J gene is TRBJ2-5, the V gene TRBV7-9; tentatively, D is TRBD2 (5 bases). The CDR3 protein is CASSLGGVETQYF. The CDR3 coding sequence is TGTGCCAGCAGCTTAGGGGGAGTCGAGACCCAGTACTTC.